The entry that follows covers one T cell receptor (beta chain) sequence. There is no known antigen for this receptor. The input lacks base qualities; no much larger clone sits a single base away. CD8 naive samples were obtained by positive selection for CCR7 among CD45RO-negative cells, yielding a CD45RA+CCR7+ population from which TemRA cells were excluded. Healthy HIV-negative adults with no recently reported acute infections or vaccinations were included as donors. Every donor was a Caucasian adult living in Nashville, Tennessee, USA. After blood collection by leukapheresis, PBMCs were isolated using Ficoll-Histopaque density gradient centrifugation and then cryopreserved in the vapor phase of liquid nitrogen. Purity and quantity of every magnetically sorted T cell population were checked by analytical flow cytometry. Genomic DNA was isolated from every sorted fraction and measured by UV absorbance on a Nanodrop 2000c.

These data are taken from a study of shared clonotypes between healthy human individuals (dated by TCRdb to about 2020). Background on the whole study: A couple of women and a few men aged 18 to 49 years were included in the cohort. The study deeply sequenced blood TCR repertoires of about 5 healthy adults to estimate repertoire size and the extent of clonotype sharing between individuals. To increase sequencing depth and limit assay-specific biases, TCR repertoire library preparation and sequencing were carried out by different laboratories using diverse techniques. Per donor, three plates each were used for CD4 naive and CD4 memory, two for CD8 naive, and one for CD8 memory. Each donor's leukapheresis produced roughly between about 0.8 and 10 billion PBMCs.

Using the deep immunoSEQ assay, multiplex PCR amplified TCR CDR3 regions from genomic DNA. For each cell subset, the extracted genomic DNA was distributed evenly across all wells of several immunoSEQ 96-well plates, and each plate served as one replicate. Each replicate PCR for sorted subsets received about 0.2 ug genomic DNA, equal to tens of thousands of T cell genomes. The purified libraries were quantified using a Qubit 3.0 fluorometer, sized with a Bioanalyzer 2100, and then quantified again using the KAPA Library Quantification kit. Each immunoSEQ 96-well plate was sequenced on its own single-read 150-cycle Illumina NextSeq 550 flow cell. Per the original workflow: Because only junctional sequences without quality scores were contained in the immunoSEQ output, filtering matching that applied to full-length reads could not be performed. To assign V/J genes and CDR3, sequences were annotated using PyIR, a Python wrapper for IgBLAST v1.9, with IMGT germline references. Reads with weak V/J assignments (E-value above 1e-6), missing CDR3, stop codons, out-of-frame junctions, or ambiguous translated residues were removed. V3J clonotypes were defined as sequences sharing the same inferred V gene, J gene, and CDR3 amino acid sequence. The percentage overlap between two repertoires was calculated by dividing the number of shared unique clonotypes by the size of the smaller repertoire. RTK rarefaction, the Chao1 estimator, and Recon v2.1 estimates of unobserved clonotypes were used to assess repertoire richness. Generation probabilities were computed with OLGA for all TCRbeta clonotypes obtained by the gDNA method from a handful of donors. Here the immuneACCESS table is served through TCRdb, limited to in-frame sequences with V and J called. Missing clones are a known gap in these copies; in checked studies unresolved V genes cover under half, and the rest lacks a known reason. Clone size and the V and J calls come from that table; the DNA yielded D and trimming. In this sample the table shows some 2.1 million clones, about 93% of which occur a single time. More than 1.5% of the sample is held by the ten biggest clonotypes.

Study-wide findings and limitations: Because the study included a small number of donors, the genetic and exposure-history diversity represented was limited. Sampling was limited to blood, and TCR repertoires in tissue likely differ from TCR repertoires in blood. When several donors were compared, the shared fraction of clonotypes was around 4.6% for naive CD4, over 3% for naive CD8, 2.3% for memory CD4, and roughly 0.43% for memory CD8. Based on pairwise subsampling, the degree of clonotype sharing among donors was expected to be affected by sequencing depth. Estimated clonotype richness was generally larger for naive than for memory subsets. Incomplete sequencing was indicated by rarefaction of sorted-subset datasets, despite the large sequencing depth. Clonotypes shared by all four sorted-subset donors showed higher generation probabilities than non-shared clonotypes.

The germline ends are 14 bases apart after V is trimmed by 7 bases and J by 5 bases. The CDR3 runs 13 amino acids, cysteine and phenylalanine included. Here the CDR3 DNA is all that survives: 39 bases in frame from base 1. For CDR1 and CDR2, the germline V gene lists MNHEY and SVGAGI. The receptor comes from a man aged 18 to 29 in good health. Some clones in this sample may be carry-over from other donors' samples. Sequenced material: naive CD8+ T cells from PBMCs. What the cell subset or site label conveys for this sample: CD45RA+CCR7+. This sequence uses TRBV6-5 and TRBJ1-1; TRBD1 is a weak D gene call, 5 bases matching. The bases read TGTGCCAGCAAGTTCAGGGCTGATACTGAAGCTTTCTTT. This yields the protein CASKFRADTEAFF.